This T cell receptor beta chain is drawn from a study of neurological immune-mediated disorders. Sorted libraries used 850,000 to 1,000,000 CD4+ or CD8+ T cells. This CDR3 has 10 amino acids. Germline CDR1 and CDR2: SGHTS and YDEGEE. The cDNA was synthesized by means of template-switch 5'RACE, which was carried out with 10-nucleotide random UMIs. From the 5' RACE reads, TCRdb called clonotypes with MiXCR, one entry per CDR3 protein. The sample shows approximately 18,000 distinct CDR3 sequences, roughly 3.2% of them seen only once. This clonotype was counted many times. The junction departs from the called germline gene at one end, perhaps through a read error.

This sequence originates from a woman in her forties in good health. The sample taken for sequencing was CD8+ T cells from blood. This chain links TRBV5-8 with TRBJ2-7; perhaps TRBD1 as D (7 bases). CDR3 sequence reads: CGGGGYEQYF. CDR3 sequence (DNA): TGCGGAGGGGGCGGGTACGAGCAGTACTTC.